Following are 4 T cell receptor beta chains from one sample sequenced in a study of cytomegalovirus exposure and HLA in healthy donors. The PCR made use of 60 Vbeta and 13 Jbeta primers. Repertoires were generated with immunoSEQ multiplex PCR, while TCRdb's copy carries only in-frame clones and drops some. Here the sample spans about 89,000 clones, approximately 9% being singletons. The sample comprised PBMCs. The receptors were gathered from a man in his fifties in good health and CMV-seropositive.

The genes are TRBV6-1 and TRBJ2-1; TRBD2 aligns across 11 bases. The CDR3 covers 14 residues. The germline gives CDR1 MNHNS, CDR2 SASEGT. J lost 4 bases, V lost 11 bases, and 7 bases had no gene match. The CDR3 protein is CAGRLAGSYNEQFF. In nucleotides, the CDR3 is TGTGCCGGAAGACTAGCGGGAAGTTACAATGAGCAGTTCTTC.

V and J are TRBV30 and TRBJ2-1; 7 nucleotides match TRBD2. CDR3 length equals 15 residues. J gave up 8 bases and V 0 bases, and 10 bases lay outside the gene matches. Germline CDR1 GTSNPN, CDR2 SVGIG (reference sequence). DNA of the CDR3: TGTGCCTGGAGTGTACGGTCTAGCGGAGGTGATGAGCAGTTCTTC. This codes for CAWSVRSSGGDEQFF.

This clone was counted between two and nine times. The rearrangement joins TRBV19 to TRBJ2-3; 7 bases agree with TRBD1. The CDR3 contains 14 residues. Trimming took 5 bases from V and 1 from J; bases not matched to a gene: 3. CDR1 is LNHDA, CDR2 SQIVND, per germline (reference sequence). The CDR3 DNA reads as TGTGCCAGTAGTTTTGGACAGGGCACAGATACGCAGTATTTT. Protein sequence: CASSFGQGTDTQYF.

This clone came up a few times. The chain uses TRBV13 and TRBJ1-5, with 8 positions matching TRBD1. This CDR3 comprises 12 residues. With V trimmed by 5 bases and J by 7 bases, 1 base remained unmatched. CDR1 and CDR2 from the germline V gene are PRHDT and FYEKMQ (reference sequence). The DNA for the CDR3 is TGTGCCAGCAGCGGACAGGGACAGCCCCAGCATTTT. Translation: CASSGQGQPQHF.